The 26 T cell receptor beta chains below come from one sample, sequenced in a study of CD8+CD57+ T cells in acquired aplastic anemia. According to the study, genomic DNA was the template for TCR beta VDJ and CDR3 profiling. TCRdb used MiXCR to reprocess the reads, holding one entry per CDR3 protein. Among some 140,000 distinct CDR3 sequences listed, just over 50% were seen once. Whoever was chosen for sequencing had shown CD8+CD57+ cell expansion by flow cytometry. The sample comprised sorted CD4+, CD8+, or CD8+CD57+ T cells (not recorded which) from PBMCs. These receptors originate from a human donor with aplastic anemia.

This chain's CDR3 is CASSLGPGAEANYGYTF. The DNA for the CDR3 is TGTGCCAGCAGCTTAGGTCCGGGCGCGGAGGCTAACTATGGCTACACCTTC. The rearrangement joins TRBV11-1 to TRBJ1-2; no definite D call. The CDR3 consists of 17 residues. The V end lost 1 base, the J end lost 0 bases, and 15 bases lay between the germline ends. Germline CDR1 SGHAT, CDR2 FQDESV (reference sequence).

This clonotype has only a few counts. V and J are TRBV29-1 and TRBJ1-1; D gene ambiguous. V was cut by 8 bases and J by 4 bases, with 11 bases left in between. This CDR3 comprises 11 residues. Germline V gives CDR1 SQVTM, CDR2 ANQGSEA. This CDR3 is CSQAVGTEAFF. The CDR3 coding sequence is TGCAGCCAAGCCGTAGGCACTGAAGCTTTCTTT.

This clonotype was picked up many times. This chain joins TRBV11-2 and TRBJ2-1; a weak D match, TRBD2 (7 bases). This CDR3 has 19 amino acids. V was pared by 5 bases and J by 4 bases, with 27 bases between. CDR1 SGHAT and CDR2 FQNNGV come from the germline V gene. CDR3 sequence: CASSPLLGGGPPPYNEQFF. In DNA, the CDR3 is TGTGCCAGCAGCCCGTTATTAGGGGGGGGCCCTCCACCTTACAATGAGCAGTTCTTC.

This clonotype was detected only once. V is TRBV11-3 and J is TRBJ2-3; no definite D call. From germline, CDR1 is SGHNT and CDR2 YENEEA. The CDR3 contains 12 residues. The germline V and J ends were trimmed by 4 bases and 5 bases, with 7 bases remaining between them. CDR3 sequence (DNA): TGTGCCAGCAGCTCCGAAGGAGATACGCAGTATTTT. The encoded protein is CASSSEGDTQYF.

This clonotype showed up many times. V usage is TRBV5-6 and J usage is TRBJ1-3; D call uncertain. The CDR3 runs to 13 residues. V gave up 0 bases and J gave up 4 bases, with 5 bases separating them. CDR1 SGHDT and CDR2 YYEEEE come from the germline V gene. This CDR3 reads CASSLAQGNTIYF. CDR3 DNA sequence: TGTGCCAGCAGCTTGGCGCAGGGAAACACCATATATTTT. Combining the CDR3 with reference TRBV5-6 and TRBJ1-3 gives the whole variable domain DAGVTQSPTHLIKTRGQQVTLRCSPKSGHDTVSWYQQALGQGPQFIFQYYEEEERQRGNFPDRFSGHQFPNYSSELNVNALLLGDSALYLCASSLAQGNTIYFGEGSWLTVV.

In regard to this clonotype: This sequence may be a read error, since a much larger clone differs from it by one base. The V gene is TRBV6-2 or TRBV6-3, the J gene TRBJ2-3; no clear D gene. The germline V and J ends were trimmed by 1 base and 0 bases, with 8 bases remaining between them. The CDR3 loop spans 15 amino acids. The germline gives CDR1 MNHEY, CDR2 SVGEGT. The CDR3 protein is CASSYFEASTDTQYF. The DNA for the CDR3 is TGTGCCAGCAGTTACTTCGAGGCTAGCACAGATACGCAGTATTTT.

The CDR3 is CASSYDRGWGYTF. CDR3 DNA: TGCGCCAGCAGTTACGACAGGGGTTGGGGCTACACCTTC. The rearrangement links TRBV5-1 to TRBJ1-2; 8 nucleotides align to TRBD1. V lost 5 bases and J lost 8; bases outside the gene matches: 8. The V gene's germline CDR1 is SGHRS and CDR2 YFSETQ. This CDR3 has 13 amino acids.

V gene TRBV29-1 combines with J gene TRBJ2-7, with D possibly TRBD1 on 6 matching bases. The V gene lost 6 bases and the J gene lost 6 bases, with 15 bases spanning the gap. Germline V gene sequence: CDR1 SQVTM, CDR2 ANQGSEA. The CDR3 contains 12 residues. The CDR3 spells CSVKARGREQYF. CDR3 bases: TGCAGCGTCAAAGCCAGGGGCCGCGAGCAGTACTTC.

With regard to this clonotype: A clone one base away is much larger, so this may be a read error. The CDR3 nucleotides are TGTGCCAGCAGCTTGCCCGGGAGAGTTAGCTACGAGCAGTACTTC. This encodes CASSLPGRVSYEQYF. The V call is TRBV5-4, the J call TRBJ2-7, with D perhaps matching TRBD2 (6 bases). Looked up from germline, CDR1 is SGHNT and CDR2 is YYREEE (reference sequence). V was clipped by 1 base and J by 3 bases, with 14 bases between them. This CDR3 contains 15 residues.

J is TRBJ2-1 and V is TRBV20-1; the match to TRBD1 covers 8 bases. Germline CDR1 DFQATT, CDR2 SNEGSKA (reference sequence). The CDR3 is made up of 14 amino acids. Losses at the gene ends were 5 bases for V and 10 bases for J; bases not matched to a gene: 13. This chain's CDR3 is CSALAPDRVREQFF. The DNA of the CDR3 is TGCAGTGCTTTGGCCCCGGACAGGGTGCGGGAGCAGTTCTTC.

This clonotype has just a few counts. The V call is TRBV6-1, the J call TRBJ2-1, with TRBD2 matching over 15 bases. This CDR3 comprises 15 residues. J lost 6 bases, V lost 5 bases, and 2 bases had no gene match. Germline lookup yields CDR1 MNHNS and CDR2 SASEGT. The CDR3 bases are TGTGCCAGCAGTCGGACTAGCGGGGGGGCCAATGAGCAGTTCTTC. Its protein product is CASSRTSGGANEQFF.

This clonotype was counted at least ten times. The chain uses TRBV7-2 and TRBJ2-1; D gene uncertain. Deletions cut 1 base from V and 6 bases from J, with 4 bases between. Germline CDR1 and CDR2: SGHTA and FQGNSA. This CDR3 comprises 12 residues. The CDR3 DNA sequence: TGTGCCAGCAGCTTAGGGGTCAATGAGCAGTTCTTC. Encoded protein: CASSLGVNEQFF.

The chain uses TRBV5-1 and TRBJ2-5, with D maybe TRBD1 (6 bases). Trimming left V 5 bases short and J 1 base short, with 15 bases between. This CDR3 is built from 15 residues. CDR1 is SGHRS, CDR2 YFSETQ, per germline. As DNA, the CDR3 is TGCGCCAGCAGAGGGGGTCCGTCCGTCCAAGAGACCCAGTACTTC. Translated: CASRGGPSVQETQYF.

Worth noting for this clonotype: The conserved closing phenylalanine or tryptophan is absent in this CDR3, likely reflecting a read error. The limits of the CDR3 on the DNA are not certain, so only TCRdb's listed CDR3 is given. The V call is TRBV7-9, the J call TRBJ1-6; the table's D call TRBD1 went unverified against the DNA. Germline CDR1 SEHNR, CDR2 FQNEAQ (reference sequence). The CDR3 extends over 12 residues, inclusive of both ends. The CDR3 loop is CASSYSGAPEGE.

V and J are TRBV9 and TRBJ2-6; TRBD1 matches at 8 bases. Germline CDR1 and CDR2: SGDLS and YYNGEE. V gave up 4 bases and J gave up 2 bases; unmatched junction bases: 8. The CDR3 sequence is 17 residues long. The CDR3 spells CASSPMGQAPGANVLTF. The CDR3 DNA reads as TGTGCCAGCAGCCCCATGGGACAGGCCCCTGGGGCCAACGTCCTGACTTTC.

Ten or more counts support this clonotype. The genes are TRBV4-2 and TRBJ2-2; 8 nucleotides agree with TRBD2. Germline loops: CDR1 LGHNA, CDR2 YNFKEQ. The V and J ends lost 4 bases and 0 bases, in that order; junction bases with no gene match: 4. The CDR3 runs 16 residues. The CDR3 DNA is TGTGCCAGCAGCCCCAGGGGACTAGCGAACACCGGGGAGCTGTTTTTT. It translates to CASSPRGLANTGELFF.

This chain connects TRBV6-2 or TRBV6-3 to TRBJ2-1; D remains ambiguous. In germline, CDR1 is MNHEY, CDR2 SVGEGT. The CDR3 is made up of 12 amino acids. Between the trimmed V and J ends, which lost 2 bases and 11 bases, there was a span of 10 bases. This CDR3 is CASSYQSSQQFF. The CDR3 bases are TGTGCCAGCAGTTACCAGTCTTCCCAGCAGTTCTTC.

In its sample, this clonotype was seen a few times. CDR3 loop: CASSRAGGRYEQYF. DNA for the CDR3: TGTGCCAGCAGCCGAGCAGGGGGCCGGTACGAGCAGTACTTC. The rearrangement links TRBV7-2 to TRBJ2-7, with 8 bases aligning to TRBD1. Germline-derived CDR1 and CDR2 are SGHTA and FQGNSA. Unmatched junction bases numbered 7, after V lost 5 bases and J lost 4 bases. The CDR3 spans 14 residues.

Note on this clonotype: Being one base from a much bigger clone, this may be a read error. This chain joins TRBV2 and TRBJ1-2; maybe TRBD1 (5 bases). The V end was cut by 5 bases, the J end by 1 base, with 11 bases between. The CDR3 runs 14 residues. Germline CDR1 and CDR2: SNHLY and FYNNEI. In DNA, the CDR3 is TGTGCCAGCAGTTACCTTGACAGTAACTATGGCTACACCTTC. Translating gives CASSYLDSNYGYTF.

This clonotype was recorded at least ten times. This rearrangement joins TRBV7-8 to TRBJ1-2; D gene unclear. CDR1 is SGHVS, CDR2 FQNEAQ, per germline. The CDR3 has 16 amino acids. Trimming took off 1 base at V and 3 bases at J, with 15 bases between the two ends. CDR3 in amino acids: CASSLGRRATDYGYTF. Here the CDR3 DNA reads TGTGCCAGCAGCTTAGGGAGGAGGGCGACGGACTATGGCTACACCTTC.

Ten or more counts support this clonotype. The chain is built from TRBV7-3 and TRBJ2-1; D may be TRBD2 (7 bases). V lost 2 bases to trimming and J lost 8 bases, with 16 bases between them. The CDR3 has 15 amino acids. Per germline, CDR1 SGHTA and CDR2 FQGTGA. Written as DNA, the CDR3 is TGTGCCAGCAGCTTAGAGGGGGGGACCTGGGATGAGCAGTTCTTC. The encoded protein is CASSLEGGTWDEQFF.

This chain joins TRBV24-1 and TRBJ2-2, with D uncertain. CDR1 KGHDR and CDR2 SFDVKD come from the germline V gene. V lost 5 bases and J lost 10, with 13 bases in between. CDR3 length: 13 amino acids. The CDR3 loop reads CATSGSVSEELFF. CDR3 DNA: TGTGCCACCAGTGGATCAGTTTCCGAGGAGCTGTTTTTT.

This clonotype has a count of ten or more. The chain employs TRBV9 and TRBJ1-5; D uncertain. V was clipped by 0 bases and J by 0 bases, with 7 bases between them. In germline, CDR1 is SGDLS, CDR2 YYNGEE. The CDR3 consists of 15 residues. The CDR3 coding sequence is TGTGCCAGCAGCGTAGATGGAAATAGCAATCAGCCCCAGCATTTT. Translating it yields CASSVDGNSNQPQHF.

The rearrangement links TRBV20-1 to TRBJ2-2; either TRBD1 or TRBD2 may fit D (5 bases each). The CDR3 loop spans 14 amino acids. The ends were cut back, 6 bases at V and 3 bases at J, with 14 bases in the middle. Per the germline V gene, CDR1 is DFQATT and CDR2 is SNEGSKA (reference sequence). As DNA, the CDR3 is TGCAGTGCCACGGGACCCTGGGACACCGGGGAGCTGTTTTTT. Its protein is CSATGPWDTGELFF.

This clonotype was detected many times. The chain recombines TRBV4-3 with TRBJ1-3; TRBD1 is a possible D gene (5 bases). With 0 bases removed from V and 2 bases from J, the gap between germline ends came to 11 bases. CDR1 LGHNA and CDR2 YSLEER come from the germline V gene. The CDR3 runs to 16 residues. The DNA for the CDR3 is TGCGCCAGCAGCCAAGATTCCAAGGGGACTGGAAACACCATATATTTT. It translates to CASSQDSKGTGNTIYF.

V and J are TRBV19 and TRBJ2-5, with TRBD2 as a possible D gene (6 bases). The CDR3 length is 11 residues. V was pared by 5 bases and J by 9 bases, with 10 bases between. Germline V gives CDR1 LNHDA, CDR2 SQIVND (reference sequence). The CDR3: CASSFGEAQYF. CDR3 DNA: TGTGCCAGTAGTTTTGGGGAGGCCCAGTACTTC.